This T cell receptor beta chain was profiled in a study of monozygotic twins with inflammatory bowel disease. Eight separate reactions for every sample produced the cDNA. TCRdb reanalyzed the 5' RACE reads, giving one entry per CDR3 protein sequence and no DNA. Here the sample table reports around 190,000 distinct CDR3 sequences. The source of this sequence is a human donor with ulcerative colitis or Crohn's disease, or a healthy co-twin of an affected twin (not recorded which). Sequenced input: blood.

CDR3 in amino acids: CSAPTGEGWNEQFF. The chain couples TRBV20-1 to TRBJ2-1; no DNA is available, so the TRBD1 call from TCRdb remains unchecked. CDR3 length equals 14 residues. Germline values: CDR1 DFQATT, CDR2 SNEGSKA (reference sequence).